This passage covers 26 T cell receptor beta chains from one sample sequenced in a study of blood T cells in healthy people across ages. With a J-beta primer mix and a sample-barcoded 5' primer, a second PCR ran about 7 to 12 cycles. TCRdb recomputed calls from the 5' RACE reads with MiXCR, one row per CDR3 protein. The repertoire consists of 1.5 million to 2 million distinct CDR3 sequences, with about 30% occurring once and the leading ten covering 7.7%. Sequenced input: blood. The receptor set was obtained from a woman in her 30s in good health.

This clonotype was observed a handful of times. This chain joins TRBV10-3 and TRBJ2-3; 7 bases match TRBD1. The length of the CDR3 is 11 residues. The germline V gene encodes CDR1 ENHRY and CDR2 SYGVKD. V gave up 8 bases and J gave up 6 bases; unmatched junction bases: 2. CDR3 region: CAISTGDTQYF. The CDR3 region has the DNA TGTGCCATCTCGACAGGGGATACGCAGTATTTT.

This clonotype came up many times. The rearrangement uses TRBV11-2 and TRBJ2-5; 11 nucleotides line up with TRBD2. The CDR3 is 16 amino acids. Germline assignment: CDR1 SGHAT and CDR2 FQNNGV. Germline trimming cut 5 bases from V and 5 bases from J; bases unmatched to any gene: 10. CDR3 sequence: CASSPQTSGAQETQYF. The CDR3 DNA follows: TGTGCCAGCAGCCCCCAGACTAGCGGGGCCCAGGAGACCCAGTACTTC.

The gene calls are TRBV5-1 and TRBJ2-2; 8 positions match TRBD2. The ends lost 3 bases at V and 3 bases at J; junction bases unmatched: 4. The CDR3 covers 15 residues. Germline V gene sequence: CDR1 SGHRS, CDR2 YFSETQ. The CDR3 loop reads CASSSAGGYTGELFF. The CDR3 region has the DNA TGCGCCAGCAGCTCCGCGGGGGGATACACCGGGGAGCTGTTTTTT. The variable domain in full, completed from reference TRBV5-1 and TRBJ2-2, reads KAGVTQTPRYLIKTRGQQVTLSCSPISGHRSVSWYQQTPGQGLQFLFEYFSETQRNKGNFPGRFSGRQFSNSRSEMNVSTLELGDSALYLCASSSAGGYTGELFFGEGSRLTVL.

The chain combines TRBV29-1 with TRBJ2-7, with TRBD1 identical over 7 bases. The CDR3 is 14 residues long. V shed 4 bases, J shed 0 bases, and the junction held 6 bases outside the gene matches. Germline V gene lookup returns CDR1 SQVTM and CDR2 ANQGSEA. The CDR3 loop reads CSVGRTGDSYEQYF. As DNA, the CDR3 is TGCAGCGTTGGCCGGACAGGCGACTCCTACGAGCAGTACTTC.

For this clonotype: A clone one base away is much larger, so this may be a read error. The chain carries TRBV15 and TRBJ2-5, with 8 bases fitting TRBD1. Germline lookup yields CDR1 LNHNV and CDR2 YYDKDF (reference sequence). The CDR3 extends over 16 amino acids. The CDR3 sequence: CAASRAGGRGRSLQYF. CDR3 nucleotide sequence: TGTGCCGCCAGCAGAGCCGGTGGCAGGGGGCGTTCTTTGCAGTACTTC. The variable domain in full, completed from reference TRBV15 and TRBJ2-5, reads DAMVIQNPRYQVTQFGKPVTLSCSQTLNHNVMYWYQQKSSQAPKLLFHYYDKDFNNEADTPDNFQSRRPNTSFCFLDIRSPGLGDTAMYLCAASRAGGRGRSLQYFGPGTRLLVL.

V and J are TRBV29-1 and TRBJ2-5; D possibly uses TRBD1 or TRBD2 (6 bases each). CDR3 length: 15 residues. Trimming pared 6 bases from V and 5 bases from J, leaving 22 bases between. Germline V gene data show CDR1 as SQVTM and CDR2 as ANQGSEA. DNA for the CDR3: TGCAGCGTGGTCCCCTGGGGGGCGCGTGACGAGACCCAGTACTTC. As protein: CSVVPWGARDETQYF. The whole variable domain, remainder taken from reference TRBV29-1 and TRBJ2-5, is SAVISQKPSRDICQRGTSLTIQCQVDSQVTMMFWYRQQPGQSLTLIATANQGSEATYESGFVIDKFPISRPNLTFSTLTVSNMSPEDSSIYLCSVVPWGARDETQYFGPGTRLLVL.

J is TRBJ1-4 and V is TRBV6-5; D remains unclear. The CDR3 is made up of 15 amino acids. The V gene's germline CDR1 is MNHEY and CDR2 SVGAGI. With 5 bases removed from V and 3 bases from J, the gap between germline ends came to 13 bases. This chain's CDR3 is CASSPMGGPNEKLFF. In DNA form, the CDR3 reads TGTGCCAGCAGTCCCATGGGAGGGCCTAATGAAAAACTGTTTTTT.

The chain is built from TRBV27 and TRBJ1-2, with D unresolved. CDR1 is MNHEY and CDR2 is SMNVEV in the germline V gene (reference sequence). This CDR3 has 14 amino acids. V gave up 6 bases and J gave up 4 bases, with 15 bases separating them. The CDR3 DNA sequence: TGTGCCAGCAGGCCGGCCGGGCGCGGCTATGGCTACACCTTC. Translation gives CASRPAGRGYGYTF.

The chain carries TRBV4-3 and TRBJ2-7, with D tentatively TRBD1 or TRBD2 (5 bases each). V lost 0 bases and J lost 7, with 22 bases in between. Germline V gives CDR1 LGHNA, CDR2 YSLEER. The CDR3 runs 17 residues. The CDR3 sequence is CASSQETLPSGGVEQYF. DNA for the CDR3: TGCGCCAGCAGCCAAGAGACCCTCCCCAGTGGGGGAGTTGAGCAGTACTTC.

This clonotype was seen at least ten times. The V gene is TRBV3-1, the J gene TRBJ2-4; weak D call: TRBD2 (5 bases). V was pared by 3 bases and J by 14 bases, with 11 bases between. The V gene's germline CDR1 is LGHDT and CDR2 YNNKEL (reference sequence). The CDR3 has 11 residues. Written as DNA, the CDR3 is TGTGCCAGCAGCCAGCATGAGCGGAAGTACTTC. As protein: CASSQHERKYF.

This clonotype was counted only a few times. The chain joins TRBV18 to TRBJ2-1; 10 bases map to TRBD2. The V and J ends lost 3 bases and 14 bases, in that order; junction bases with no gene match: 7. The germline V gene encodes CDR1 KGHSH and CDR2 LQKENI. The CDR3 has 13 residues. CDR3 amino acids: CASSPSGGDPEFF. For the CDR3, the DNA is TGTGCCAGCTCACCGAGCGGGGGGGACCCTGAGTTCTTC.

This clonotype came up a few times. V usage is TRBV20-1 and J usage is TRBJ2-1; the D is unclear. The CDR3 consists of 13 residues. The germline V gene has CDR1 DFQATT and CDR2 SNEGSKA (reference sequence). With 6 bases removed from V and 3 bases from J, the gap between germline ends came to 12 bases. The CDR3 sequence: CSAPLPLYNEQFF. CDR3 in DNA: TGCAGTGCACCGCTCCCGCTCTACAATGAGCAGTTCTTC.

This clonotype was counted at least ten times. The V and J genes are TRBV5-5 and TRBJ2-5, with 12 bases identical to TRBD1. The V gene's germline CDR1 is SGHKS and CDR2 YYEKEE (reference sequence). V shed 4 bases and J 5 bases; nucleotides not matched to a gene: 6. The CDR3 sequence is 15 residues long. The CDR3 nucleotides read TGTGCCAGCAGCGACGGGACAGGGGGCTTGGAGACCCAGTACTTC. It specifies CASSDGTGGLETQYF. Variable domain in full (rest from reference TRBV5-5 and TRBJ2-5): DAGVTQSPTHLIKTRGQQVTLRCSPISGHKSVSWYQQVLGQGPQFIFQYYEKEERGRGNFPDRFSARQFPNYSSELNVNALLLGDSALYLCASSDGTGGLETQYFGPGTRLLVL.

This clonotype turned up a few times. The chain employs TRBV7-6 and TRBJ1-4; 8 bases match TRBD1. Trimming cost V 3 bases and J 4 bases; bases outside gene matches: 7. CDR1 and CDR2 (germline): SGHVS, FNYEAQ. The CDR3 is 16 residues long. Here the CDR3 DNA reads TGTGCCAGCAGCTTGGTCCATGGACAGGGTAATGAAAAACTGTTTTTT. Translation: CASSLVHGQGNEKLFF.

This clonotype came up a few times. This chain uses TRBV20-1 with TRBJ2-7; D may be TRBD2 (6 bases). The DNA end is a closer match to TRBJ2-5, so the J assignment may be wrong. This CDR3 region has 15 residues. CDR1 and CDR2 from the germline V gene are DFQATT and SNEGSKA (reference sequence). The CDR3 bases are TGCAGTGCTTGGGGTGGGGGAAGGGGAGGTGAGACCCAGTACTTC. This encodes CSAWGGGRGGETQYF.

V and J are TRBV7-2 and TRBJ2-7, with 7 bases fitting TRBD2. CDR1 and CDR2 (germline): SGHTA, FQGNSA. CDR3 size: 13 residues. V was pared by 6 bases and J by 2 bases, with 4 bases of the junction left unmatched. CDR3 region: CASSRTRPYEQYF. CDR3 DNA: TGTGCCAGCAGTCGGACTAGACCCTACGAGCAGTACTTC.

The rearrangement joins TRBV5-1 to TRBJ2-3; D call uncertain. Germline CDR1 reads SGHRS; CDR2 reads YFSETQ. The CDR3 loop spans 14 amino acids. V was trimmed by 0 bases and J by 6 bases, leaving 11 bases between them. The CDR3 DNA reads as TGCGCCAGCAGCTTGGTTCCACTGGGGGATACGCAGTATTTT. It translates to CASSLVPLGDTQYF.

The rearrangement joins TRBV5-5 to TRBJ2-1, with TRBD1 matching 8 bases. The germline V gene has CDR1 SGHKS and CDR2 YYEKEE (reference sequence). The CDR3 runs 14 residues. The ends lost 3 bases at V and 8 bases at J; junction bases unmatched: 7. This chain's CDR3 is CASSSWTGLYEQFF. The CDR3 DNA reads TGTGCCAGCAGCTCGTGGACAGGGTTATATGAGCAGTTCTTC.

The J gene is TRBJ2-5, the V gene TRBV7-2, with a possible D match to TRBD2 (6 bases). The CDR3 contains 18 residues. The germline V gene has CDR1 SGHTA and CDR2 FQGNSA. V was cut by 6 bases and J by 1 base, with 24 bases left in between. The CDR3 sequence is CASRSRERRLASQETQYF. The CDR3 DNA reads TGTGCCAGCAGGTCCCGGGAGCGACGCCTAGCATCCCAAGAGACCCAGTACTTC.

This rearrangement joins TRBV29-1 to TRBJ2-3, with TRBD1 matching 9 bases. J was trimmed by 2 bases and V by 5 bases; bases with no gene match: 8. The CDR3 is made up of 15 amino acids. Germline-derived CDR1 and CDR2 are SQVTM and ANQGSEA. The CDR3 DNA sequence: TGCAGCGTTCGACAGGGGGAAAGGACCACAGATACGCAGTATTTT. Translated: CSVRQGERTTDTQYF.

In its sample, this clonotype was seen a few times. The rearrangement uses TRBV7-6 and TRBJ2-7; possible D gene TRBD2, 5 bases. The CDR3 covers 15 residues. Germline V gives CDR1 SGHVS, CDR2 FNYEAQ. Trimming removed 5 bases at V and 7 bases at J, with 21 bases between. CDR3 coding DNA: TGTGCCAGCAGCCCCTTGTCTCGAGGACGGGATGAGCAGTACTTC. Translation gives CASSPLSRGRDEQYF.

This clonotype appeared many times. The chain joins TRBV7-6 to TRBJ2-5; D gene uncertain. V shed 4 bases and J shed 4 bases, with 10 bases lying between them. The CDR3 runs 13 residues. The germline gives CDR1 SGHVS, CDR2 FNYEAQ. The CDR3 spells CASSSPGIETQYF. The CDR3 DNA is TGTGCCAGCAGCTCTCCAGGAATAGAGACCCAGTACTTC.

The gene calls are TRBV6-1 and TRBJ1-4, with 7 positions matching TRBD1. Unmatched junction bases numbered 9, after V lost 11 bases and J lost 3 bases. This CDR3 is built from 14 residues. From germline, CDR1 is MNHNS and CDR2 SASEGT. The CDR3 loop reads CAGQTGVANEKLFF. CDR3 nucleotide sequence: TGTGCCGGTCAAACAGGGGTGGCTAATGAAAAACTGTTTTTT.

Note on this clonotype: Compared with germline, one end of the junction differs, possibly owing to a read error. The V gene is TRBV14, the J gene TRBJ2-1; 11 bases align to TRBD1. CDR3 size: 15 residues. CDR1 SGHDN and CDR2 FVKESK come from the germline V gene. CDR3 sequence (DNA): TGTGCCAGCAGCGGACAGGGGGCGACCTACGATGAGCAGTTCTTC. Protein: CASSGQGATYDEQFF.

The chain is built from TRBV5-1 and TRBJ2-3, with D uncertain. V was pared by 0 bases and J by 0 bases, with 8 bases between. CDR3 size: 15 residues. Germline-derived CDR1 and CDR2 are SGHRS and YFSETQ. The CDR3: CASSLASQSTDTQYF. The CDR3, as DNA: TGCGCCAGCAGCTTGGCCAGCCAAAGCACAGATACGCAGTATTTT.

There are a few counts of this clonotype. The chain is built from TRBV20-1 and TRBJ2-1; 12 bases match TRBD2. Trimming at V came to 3 bases and at J to 0 bases, leaving 9 bases not matched to a gene. The germline gives CDR1 DFQATT, CDR2 SNEGSKA (reference sequence). This CDR3 contains 18 residues. CDR3 region: CSARATSGGNNSYNEQFF. DNA for the CDR3: TGCAGTGCTAGGGCTACTAGCGGGGGGAACAACTCCTACAATGAGCAGTTCTTC.